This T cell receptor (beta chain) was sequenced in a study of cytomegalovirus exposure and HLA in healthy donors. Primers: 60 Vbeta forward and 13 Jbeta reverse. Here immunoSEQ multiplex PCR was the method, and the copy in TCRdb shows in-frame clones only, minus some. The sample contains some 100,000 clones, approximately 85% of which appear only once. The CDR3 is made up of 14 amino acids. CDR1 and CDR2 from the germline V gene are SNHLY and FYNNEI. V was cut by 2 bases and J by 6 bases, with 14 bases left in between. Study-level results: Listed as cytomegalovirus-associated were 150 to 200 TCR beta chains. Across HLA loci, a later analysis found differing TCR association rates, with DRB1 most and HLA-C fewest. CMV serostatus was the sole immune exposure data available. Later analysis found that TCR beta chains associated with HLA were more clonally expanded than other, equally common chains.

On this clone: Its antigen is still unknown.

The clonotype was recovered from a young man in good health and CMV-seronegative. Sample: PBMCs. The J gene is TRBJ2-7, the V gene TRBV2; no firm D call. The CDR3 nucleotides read TGTGCCAGCAGTGAAAGGCGGTTCGAAGGCGAGCAGTACTTC. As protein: CASSERRFEGEQYF.